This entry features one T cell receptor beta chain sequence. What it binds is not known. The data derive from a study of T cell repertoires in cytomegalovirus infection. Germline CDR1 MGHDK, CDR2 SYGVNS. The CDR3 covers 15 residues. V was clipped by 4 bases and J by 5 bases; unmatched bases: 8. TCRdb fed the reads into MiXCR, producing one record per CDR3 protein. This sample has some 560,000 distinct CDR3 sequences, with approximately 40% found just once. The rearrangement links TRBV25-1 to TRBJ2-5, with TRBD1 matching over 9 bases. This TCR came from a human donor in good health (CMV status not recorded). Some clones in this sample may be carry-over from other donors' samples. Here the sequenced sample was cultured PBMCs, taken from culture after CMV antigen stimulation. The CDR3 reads CASSADRGRGETQYF. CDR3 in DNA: TGTGCCAGCAGTGCGGACAGGGGACGGGGTGAGACCCAGTACTTC. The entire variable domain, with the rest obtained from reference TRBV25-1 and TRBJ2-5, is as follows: EADIYQTPRYLVIGTGKKITLECSQTMGHDKMYWYQQDPGMELHLIHYSYGVNSTEKGDLSSESTVSRIRTEHFPLTLESARPSHTSQYLCASSADRGRGETQYFGPGTRLLVL.